A single sample is the source of the 32 T cell receptor beta chains below, sequenced in a study of T cell repertoires in cytomegalovirus infection (dated by TCRdb to between 2018 and 2020). Their antigens remain unidentified. The sample's treatment or condition label is to be understood as: in vitro stimulation with specific CMV peptide epitopes to enrich CMV-specific T cells. Sequenced on an Illumina HiSeq 1500. TCRdb's own reprocessing of the public reads used fastp at Q25 and MiXCR and kept productive beta chains. Each record represents a unique CDR3 protein, reported with the most common genes and DNA among its rows. Within this sample are fewer than 350,000 distinct CDR3 sequences, with almost 30% of them counted one time only. Around 19% of the sample goes to the ten largest clones. This specimen consisted of cultured PBMCs, obtained from culture after CMV antigen stimulation. The source is a human donor in good health (CMV status not recorded). Some clones in this sample may be carry-over from other donors' samples.

V is TRBV7-2 and J is TRBJ1-1; 7 nucleotides line up with TRBD1. CDR1 and CDR2 (germline): SGHTA, FQGNSA. The V and J ends lost 3 bases and 4 bases, in that order; junction bases with no gene match: 5. The CDR3 is 14 residues long. In DNA, the CDR3 is TGTGCCAGCAGCTTCGGACAGGCTAGCACTGAAGCTTTCTTT. This codes for CASSFGQASTEAFF.

The chain recombines TRBV19 with TRBJ2-1; D ambiguous. V gave up 5 bases and J gave up 4 bases, with 12 bases separating them. The length of the CDR3 is 14 residues. CDR1 is LNHDA, CDR2 SQIVND, per germline (reference sequence). This CDR3 is CASSLAAAYNEQFF. CDR3 coding DNA: TGTGCCAGTAGTCTTGCCGCTGCGTACAATGAGCAGTTCTTC. The whole variable domain, filled in from reference TRBV19 and TRBJ2-1, reads DGGITQSPKYLFRKEGQNVTLSCEQNLNHDAMYWYRQDPGQGLRLIYYSQIVNDFQKGDIAEGYSVSREKKESFPLTVTSAQKNPTAFYLCASSLAAAYNEQFFGPGTRLTVL.

CDR3 sequence: CASSQGRGREQYF. The CDR3 bases are TGTGCCAGCAGCCAAGGCAGGGGCCGGGAGCAGTACTTC. The chain joins TRBV4-2 to TRBJ2-7, with TRBD1 as a possible D gene (6 bases). The CDR3 is 13 amino acids. Germline V lookup: CDR1 LGHNA, CDR2 YNFKEQ. Between the trimmed V and J ends, which lost 1 base and 7 bases, there was a span of 11 bases.

This clonotype was counted only a few times. V is TRBV4-1 and J is TRBJ2-2; 7 bases agree with TRBD1. From germline, CDR1 is MGHRA and CDR2 YSYEKL. V lost 2 bases and J lost 7; bases outside the gene matches: 10. The CDR3 length is 16 residues. CDR3 residues: CASSQPRGPRGGELFF. The CDR3 DNA sequence: TGCGCCAGCAGCCAACCAAGGGGGCCCCGTGGCGGGGAGCTGTTTTTT.

This chain uses TRBV4-1 with TRBJ2-2; 11 nucleotides line up with TRBD2. CDR1 is MGHRA, CDR2 YSYEKL, per germline. Unmatched junction bases numbered 8, after V lost 3 bases and J lost 5 bases. This CDR3 has 17 amino acids. The CDR3 nucleotides read TGCGCCAGCAGCCAGCTAGCGGGGGGAGGAGGTACCGGGGAGCTGTTTTTT. Amino acid sequence: CASSQLAGGGGTGELFF.

This chain joins TRBV27 and TRBJ2-7, with D perhaps matching TRBD1 (5 bases). CDR3 length equals 14 residues. V dropped 0 bases and J dropped 2 bases, with 8 bases sitting between them. The germline V gene encodes CDR1 MNHEY and CDR2 SMNVEV (reference sequence). The CDR3 DNA reads TGTGCCAGCAGTTTATCGAAGGGGACCTACGAGCAGTACTTC. Translation gives CASSLSKGTYEQYF.

There are a few counts of this clonotype. The chain recombines TRBV5-6 with TRBJ1-2, with D perhaps TRBD1 (6 bases). The CDR3 length is 17 residues. CDR1 and CDR2 from the germline V gene are SGHDT and YYEEEE. Trimming took off 6 bases at V and 5 bases at J, with 26 bases between the two ends. For the CDR3, the DNA is TGTGCCAGCACCGGGGCGGAGCCGGGACACCGAGGTTATGGCTACACCTTC. This gives the protein CASTGAEPGHRGYGYTF.

In its sample, this clonotype was seen a few times. This chain connects TRBV7-9 to TRBJ1-2; a possible D gene is TRBD1 (5 bases). CDR1 SEHNR and CDR2 FQNEAQ come from the germline V gene (reference sequence). The ends were cut back, 3 bases at V and 6 bases at J, with 8 bases in the middle. The CDR3 has 12 amino acids. CDR3 DNA: TGTGCCAGCAGCTTCGTGACAGATGGCTACACCTTC. Its protein is CASSFVTDGYTF.

There are a few counts of this clonotype. The rearrangement links TRBV3-1 to TRBJ1-2; 8 bases fit TRBD1. The V gene's germline CDR1 is LGHDT and CDR2 YNNKEL (reference sequence). The CDR3 has 15 amino acids. V lost 3 bases to trimming and J lost 0 bases; unmatched junction nucleotides: 3. The CDR3 DNA reads as TGTGCCAGCAGCCAGACAGGGGTACCTAACTATGGCTACACCTTC. It is translated as CASSQTGVPNYGYTF.

This clonotype was detected only a few times. This chain connects TRBV4-2 to TRBJ2-2; D gene uncertain. The germline V gene encodes CDR1 LGHNA and CDR2 YNFKEQ. V was shortened by 5 bases and J by 3 bases, with 4 bases between the two germline ends. This CDR3 region has 12 residues. CDR3 DNA: TGTGCCAGCAGCACTCACACCGGGGAGCTGTTTTTT. Protein sequence: CASSTHTGELFF.

This clonotype has only one observation. The J gene is TRBJ1-3, the V gene TRBV27; 9 nucleotides match TRBD1. The V gene end was trimmed by 5 bases and the J gene end by 0 bases; junction bases not matched to a gene: 8. CDR1 and CDR2 (germline): MNHEY, SMNVEV (reference sequence). This CDR3 region has 17 residues. The CDR3 here is CASSPGTGRLSGNTIYF. CDR3 DNA sequence: TGTGCCAGCAGTCCCGGGACAGGGCGTCTCTCTGGAAACACCATATATTTT.

This clonotype was seen more than once but under ten times. The chain is built from TRBV28 and TRBJ1-4; D not certain. Germline V gene data show CDR1 as MDHEN and CDR2 as SYDVKM. Trimming cost V 5 bases and J 8 bases, with 15 bases left between them. This CDR3 has 14 residues. The CDR3 sequence: CASSPRPTREKLFF. CDR3 sequence (DNA): TGTGCCAGCAGTCCTCGACCAACCAGGGAAAAACTGTTTTTT.

This clonotype showed up many times. This chain joins TRBV19 and TRBJ2-1; a possible D gene is TRBD2 (5 bases). Germline loops: CDR1 LNHDA, CDR2 SQIVND (reference sequence). The germline V and J ends were trimmed by 5 bases and 8 bases, with 13 bases remaining between them. This CDR3 has 13 residues. CDR3 protein: CASSLQLSDEQFF. The CDR3 DNA follows: TGTGCCAGTAGTCTCCAGCTTAGCGATGAGCAGTTCTTC.

Many counts were recorded for this clonotype. The chain couples TRBV12-3 or TRBV12-4 to TRBJ1-3; D perhaps matches TRBD1 (6 bases). The CDR3 runs 14 residues. V was clipped by 2 bases and J by 1 base, with 6 bases between them. The CDR3 region has the DNA TGTGCCAGCAGTTTAACAGGGTCTGGAAACACCATATATTTT. Amino acids: CASSLTGSGNTIYF.

The chain couples TRBV20-1 to TRBJ1-4, with D unclear. This CDR3 has 13 residues. The germline V and J ends were trimmed by 3 bases and 4 bases, with 9 bases remaining between them. In germline, CDR1 is DFQATT, CDR2 SNEGSKA (reference sequence). Here the CDR3 reads CSASDGFNEKLFF. CDR3 in DNA: TGCAGTGCTAGCGACGGATTTAATGAAAAACTGTTTTTT.

This clonotype showed up just a few times. V gene TRBV7-2 combines with J gene TRBJ2-1, with D uncertain. V lost 6 bases and J 6 bases, leaving 9 bases between the germline ends. The germline V gene has CDR1 SGHTA and CDR2 FQGNSA. There are 12 residues in the CDR3. The CDR3 loop is CASSYYANEQFF. The CDR3 nucleotides read TGTGCCAGCAGTTACTATGCCAATGAGCAGTTCTTC.

The rearrangement joins TRBV20-1 to TRBJ1-2; D possibly corresponds to TRBD1 (6 bases). V dropped 5 bases and J dropped 10 bases, with 17 bases sitting between them. The CDR3 spans 12 residues. Germline lookup yields CDR1 DFQATT and CDR2 SNEGSKA (reference sequence). CDR3 sequence (DNA): TGCAGTGCTGGGGGGGGACAACTGGACTACACCTTC. Its translation: CSAGGGQLDYTF.

This clonotype was recorded a few times. The chain combines TRBV11-3 with TRBJ2-1; 13 bases are a match to TRBD2. The ends lost 5 bases at V and 4 bases at J; junction bases unmatched: 2. The CDR3 has 15 residues. Germline V lookup: CDR1 SGHNT, CDR2 YENEEA. The CDR3 nucleotides read TGTGCCAGCAGCCAGACTAGCGGGAGGTACAATGAGCAGTTCTTC. Translated, it gives CASSQTSGRYNEQFF.

The chain links TRBV28 to TRBJ1-1; 7 nucleotides agree with TRBD1. The germline CDR1 and CDR2 sequences are MDHEN and SYDVKM. This CDR3 spans 15 amino acids. Trimming cost V 5 bases and J 0 bases; bases outside gene matches: 6. CDR3 loop: CASSGQDRLNTEAFF. The CDR3 DNA follows: TGTGCCAGCAGTGGACAGGACAGGCTGAACACTGAAGCTTTCTTT.

In this sample, this clonotype turned up a few times. V usage is TRBV7-2 and J usage is TRBJ2-1, with 7 bases lining up with TRBD1. The CDR3 runs 16 residues. V dropped 7 bases and J dropped 3; count of bases not matched to a gene: 12. The germline V gene has CDR1 SGHTA and CDR2 FQGNSA. CDR3 DNA sequence: TGTGCCAGCATCCGGGACCCGGGACAGATCTACAATGAGCAGTTCTTC. Its protein is CASIRDPGQIYNEQFF.

The sample holds a few counts of this clonotype. The chain employs TRBV24-1 and TRBJ2-1; 7 bases align to TRBD2. The J segment lost 14 bases and the V segment lost 9 bases, leaving 6 bases of the junction unmatched. This CDR3 contains 10 residues. Germline-derived CDR1 and CDR2 are KGHDR and SFDVKD. CDR3 DNA: TGTGCCACCGGGGGGGGACTCAAGTTCTTC. This gives the protein CATGGGLKFF.

The chain employs TRBV27 and TRBJ1-2; D gene ambiguous. V was trimmed by 7 bases and J by 7 bases, leaving 19 bases between them. CDR1 and CDR2 from the germline V gene are MNHEY and SMNVEV (reference sequence). The CDR3 is made up of 14 amino acids. The chain's CDR3 is CASNPSGGQAGYTF. The DNA for the CDR3 is TGTGCCAGCAATCCCTCCGGAGGCCAAGCTGGCTACACCTTC.

V gene TRBV10-3 combines with J gene TRBJ2-5, with D tentatively TRBD1 (7 bases). V was clipped by 0 bases and J by 4 bases, with 9 bases between them. The CDR3 totals 14 residues. Germline CDR1 ENHRY, CDR2 SYGVKD. CDR3: CAISESQGGETQYF. The CDR3 bases are TGTGCCATCAGTGAGTCCCAGGGGGGAGAGACCCAGTACTTC.

This clonotype appeared a few times. The gene calls are TRBV5-1 and TRBJ1-3; 7 nucleotides match TRBD1. The CDR3 is 15 amino acids. The germline CDR1 and CDR2 sequences are SGHRS and YFSETQ. J gave up 2 bases and V 1 base, and 3 bases lay outside the gene matches. The CDR3, as DNA: TGCGCCAGCAGCTTGACAGGGGAGGCTGGAAACACCATATATTTT. This translates into CASSLTGEAGNTIYF.

The table lists this clonotype with many counts. The chain uses TRBV12-3 or TRBV12-4 and TRBJ1-1, with unresolved D. The CDR3 is 13 amino acids. V gave up 7 bases and J gave up 8 bases, with 17 bases separating them. The CDR3 reads CASTFMETGEAFF. The CDR3 nucleotides are TGTGCCAGCACTTTTATGGAGACCGGGGAAGCTTTCTTT.

The CDR3 region is CASSITSTGGGYTF. The CDR3 nucleotides are TGTGCCAGTAGTATAACCTCCACAGGGGGAGGCTACACCTTC. This chain links TRBV19 with TRBJ1-2; 8 nucleotides agree with TRBD1. This CDR3 has 14 amino acids. In germline, CDR1 is LNHDA, CDR2 SQIVND (reference sequence). V lost 2 bases to trimming and J lost 8 bases; unmatched junction nucleotides: 7.

In its sample, this clonotype was seen a few times. The chain combines TRBV20-1 with TRBJ1-4, with TRBD1 as a possible D gene (6 bases). Trimming cost V 6 bases and J 8 bases, with 22 bases left between them. The CDR3 runs to 15 residues. The germline gives CDR1 DFQATT, CDR2 SNEGSKA (reference sequence). CDR3 amino acids: CSADNRDTLGEKLFF. CDR3 in DNA: TGCAGTGCCGACAACAGGGACACTCTGGGGGAAAAACTGTTTTTT.

This clonotype was counted many times. Relative to the germline gene, one junction end is altered; a read error may explain this. The chain uses TRBV18 and TRBJ1-1, with a possible D match to TRBD1 (6 bases). CDR1 and CDR2 (germline): KGHSH, LQKENI. The CDR3 covers 14 residues. In nucleotides, the CDR3 is TGTGCCAGCTCGCCACAGGGACTGGTCACTGAAGCTTTCTTT. This translates into CASSPQGLVTEAFF. The entire variable domain, with the rest obtained from reference TRBV18 and TRBJ1-1, is as follows: NAGVMQNPRHLVRRRGQEARLRCSPMKGHSHVYWYRQLPEEGLKFMVYLQKENIIDESGMPKERFSAEFPKEGPSILRIQQVVRGDSAAYFCASSPQGLVTEAFFGQGTRLTVV.

This clonotype was recorded many times. This chain joins TRBV7-2 and TRBJ2-3; tentative D call: TRBD2 (7 bases). This CDR3 comprises 16 residues. Germline CDR1 and CDR2: SGHTA and FQGNSA. Trimming shortened V by 5 bases and J by 5 bases, and 20 bases separated the two germline ends. This chain's CDR3 is CASSPRGEGHGDTQYF. CDR3 nucleotides: TGTGCCAGCAGCCCGAGGGGGGAGGGCCATGGAGATACGCAGTATTTT.

The chain employs TRBV7-8 and TRBJ2-7; possibly TRBD1 or TRBD2 for D (5 bases each). Germline V gene lookup returns CDR1 SGHVS and CDR2 FQNEAQ. Trimming shortened V by 4 bases and J by 3 bases, and 10 bases separated the two germline ends. This CDR3 comprises 13 residues. The CDR3 nucleotides are TGTGCCAGCAGCTCGGGACGCTTCTACGAGCAGTACTTC. Protein product: CASSSGRFYEQYF.

The V and J genes are TRBV7-8 and TRBJ2-3, with 10 bases lining up with TRBD1. V shed 5 bases and J 2 bases; nucleotides not matched to a gene: 7. The CDR3 consists of 16 residues. Germline V gene lookup returns CDR1 SGHVS and CDR2 FQNEAQ. CDR3 residues: CASSATTGGLTDTQYF. DNA for the CDR3: TGTGCCAGCAGCGCCACGACAGGGGGCCTCACAGATACGCAGTATTTT. The variable domain in full, with the rest retrieved from reference TRBV7-8 and TRBJ2-3, is GAGVSQSPRYKVAKRGQDVALRCDPISGHVSLFWYQQALGQGPEFLTYFQNEAQLDKSGLPSDRFFAERPEGSVSTLKIQRTQQEDSAVYLCASSATTGGLTDTQYFGPGTRLTVL.

In this sample, this clonotype is hyperexpanded (1% or more). The V and J genes are TRBV7-8 and TRBJ2-7; the D gene is possibly TRBD1 (6 bases). With 4 bases removed from V and 5 bases from J, the gap between germline ends came to 15 bases. Per the germline V gene, CDR1 is SGHVS and CDR2 is FQNEAQ. The CDR3 length is 14 residues. The chain's CDR3 is CASSWDTPGDEQYF. CDR3 DNA: TGTGCCAGCAGCTGGGACACCCCTGGCGACGAGCAGTACTTC. Complete variable domain (other parts from reference TRBV7-8 and TRBJ2-7): GAGVSQSPRYKVAKRGQDVALRCDPISGHVSLFWYQQALGQGPEFLTYFQNEAQLDKSGLPSDRFFAERPEGSVSTLKIQRTQQEDSAVYLCASSWDTPGDEQYFGPGTRLTVT.